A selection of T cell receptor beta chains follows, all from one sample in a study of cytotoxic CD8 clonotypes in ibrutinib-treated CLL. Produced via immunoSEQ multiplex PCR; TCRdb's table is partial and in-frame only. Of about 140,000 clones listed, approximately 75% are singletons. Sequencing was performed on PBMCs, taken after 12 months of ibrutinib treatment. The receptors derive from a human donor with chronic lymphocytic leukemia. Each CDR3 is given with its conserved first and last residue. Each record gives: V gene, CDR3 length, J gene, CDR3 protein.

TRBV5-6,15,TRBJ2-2,CASSITGAFTGELFF
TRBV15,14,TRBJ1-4,CATSSQGVNEKLFF
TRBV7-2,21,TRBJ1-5,CASSLAYITRDRAYDNQPQHF
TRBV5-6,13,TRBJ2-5,CASRLAGVETQYF
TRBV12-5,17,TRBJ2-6,CASGLGLLASGANVLTF
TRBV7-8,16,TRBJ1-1,CASSLDPRVRNTEAFF
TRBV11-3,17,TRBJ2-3,CASSPRRLLSSTDTQYF
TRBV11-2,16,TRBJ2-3,CASSLNGRGGIDTQYF
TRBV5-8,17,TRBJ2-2,CASSLQSGAADTGELFF
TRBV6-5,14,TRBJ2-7,CASSYAGAPYEQYF
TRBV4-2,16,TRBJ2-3,CASSQVTSGSTDTQYF
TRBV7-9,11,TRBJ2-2,CASSFTGELFF
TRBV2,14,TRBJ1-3,CASVRGADGNTIYF
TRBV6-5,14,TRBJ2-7,CASSYSEGTYEQYF
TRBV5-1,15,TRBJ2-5,CASSKSSGVGETQYF
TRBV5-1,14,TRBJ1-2,CASSETWGRDGYTF
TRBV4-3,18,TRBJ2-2,CASSQEGNLASGSPELFF
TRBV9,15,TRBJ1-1,CASSPGQGIRAEAFF
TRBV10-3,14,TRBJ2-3,CAIRKTAQTDTQYF
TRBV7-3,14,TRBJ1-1,CASSPGQKNTEAFF
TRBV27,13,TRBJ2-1,CASTDAFYNEQFF
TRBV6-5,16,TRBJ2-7,CASSYGLPGLNYEQYF
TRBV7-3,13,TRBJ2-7,CASSITPRDEQYF
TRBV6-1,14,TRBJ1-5,CASSGPVEWQPQHF
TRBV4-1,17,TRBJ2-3,CASSQGPQRGGSDTQYF
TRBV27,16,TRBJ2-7,CASSPTPVGGGYEQYF
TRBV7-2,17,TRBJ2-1,CASSLNRGAISYNEQFF
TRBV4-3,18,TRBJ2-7,CASSQEDSFGTGVYEQYF
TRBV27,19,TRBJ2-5,CASTMYGPGLAGVQETQYF
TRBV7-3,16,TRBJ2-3,CASSLGTSGSTDTQYF
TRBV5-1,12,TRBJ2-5,CASSLAEEAQYF
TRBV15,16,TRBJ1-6,CATSRDLGTVNSPLHF
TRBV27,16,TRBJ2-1,CASKRDPGAGDYEQFF
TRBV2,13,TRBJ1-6,CASMQGLDSPLHF
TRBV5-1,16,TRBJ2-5,CASSFTSGSPAETQYF
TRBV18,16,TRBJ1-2,CASSPTLTGNHYGYTF
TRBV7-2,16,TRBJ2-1,CASSRSASGGRQEQFF
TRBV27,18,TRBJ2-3,CASSPIPGLAEGADTQYF
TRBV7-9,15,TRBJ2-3,CASTRGAGGSDTQYF
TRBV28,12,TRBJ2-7,CASSFWGYEQYF
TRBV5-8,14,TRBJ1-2,CASIKGTGLYGYTF
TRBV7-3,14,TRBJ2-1,CASSQSLAGDEQFF
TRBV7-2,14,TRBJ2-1,CASSGQDTYNEQFF
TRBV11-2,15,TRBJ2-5,CASRTWDGSGETQYF
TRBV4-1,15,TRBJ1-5,CASSQESRVVQPQHF
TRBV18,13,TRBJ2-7,CASLQGASYEQYF
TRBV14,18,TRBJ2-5,CASSLLQLAGEIWETQYF
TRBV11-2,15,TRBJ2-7,CASSLDGGRHYEQYF
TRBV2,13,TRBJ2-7,CASSNQVSYEQYF
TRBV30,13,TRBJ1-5,CAWGTDSNQPQHF
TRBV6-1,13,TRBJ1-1,CASRESPSPEAFF
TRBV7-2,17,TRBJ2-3,CASSAHQLAGWVDTQYF
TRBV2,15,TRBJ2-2,CASSAGTLTPGELFF
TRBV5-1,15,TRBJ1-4,CASSRAGGVNEKLFF
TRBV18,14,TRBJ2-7,CASSPLESSYEQYF
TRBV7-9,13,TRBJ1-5,CASSFGRVRPQHF
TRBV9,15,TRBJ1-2,CASSVGGKLNYGYTF